The sequence of this T cell receptor (beta chain) was determined in a study of blood T cells in healthy people across ages. V was clipped by 2 bases and J by 3 bases; unmatched bases: 6. This CDR3 is built from 16 residues. Germline CDR1 SGHTS, CDR2 YDEGEE. Primed by a sample-barcoded 5' primer and a J-beta primer mix, a second PCR proceeded for about 7 to 12 cycles. TCRdb passed the 5' RACE reads through MiXCR, listing each CDR3 protein once. The sample includes almost 1 million distinct CDR3 sequences, roughly half of them seen just once. This sequence originates from a woman aged 55-75 years in good health. The rearrangement joins TRBV5-8 to TRBJ2-5, with 11 bases fitting TRBD1. Sequences were obtained from blood. CDR3 protein: CASSFGQGAIEETQYF. The DNA for the CDR3 is TGTGCCAGCAGCTTCGGACAGGGGGCTATCGAAGAGACCCAGTACTTC.